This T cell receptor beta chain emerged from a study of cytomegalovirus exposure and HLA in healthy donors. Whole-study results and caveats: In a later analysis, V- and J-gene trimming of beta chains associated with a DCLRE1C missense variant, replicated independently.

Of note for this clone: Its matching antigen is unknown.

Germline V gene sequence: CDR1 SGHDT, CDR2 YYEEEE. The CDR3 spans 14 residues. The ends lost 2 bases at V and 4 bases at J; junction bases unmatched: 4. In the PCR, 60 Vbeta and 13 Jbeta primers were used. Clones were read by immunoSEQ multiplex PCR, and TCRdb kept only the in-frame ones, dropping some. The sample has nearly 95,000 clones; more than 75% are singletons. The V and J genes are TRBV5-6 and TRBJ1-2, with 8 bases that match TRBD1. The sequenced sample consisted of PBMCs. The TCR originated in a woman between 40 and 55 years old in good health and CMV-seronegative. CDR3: CASSFRQGAYGYTF. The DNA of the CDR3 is TGTGCCAGCAGCTTTAGGCAGGGGGCCTATGGCTACACCTTC.